The rows below give T cell receptor beta chains drawn from one sample of a study of shared clonotypes between healthy human individuals. Using immunoSEQ multiplex PCR, the repertoire was profiled, and TCRdb retains in-frame clones only, with some absent. The data contain 650,000 to 800,000 clones, around 70% of them seen just once; the ten biggest clones take up around 1.7%. Material: memory CD4+ T cells sorted from blood. Receptors were obtained from a woman in her 30s in good health. Both conserved end residues are part of each CDR3. The order of the fields is clone size, V gene, J gene, CDR3 length, D gene, CDR3 protein, CDR3 DNA. D genes are given only for firm matches. Clone size is stated in some rows and not others, as once, few, many or a class when expanded.

>once|TRBV11-2|TRBJ2-7|15|TRBD1
CASSAPGGAVYEQYF
TGTGCCAGCAGCGCCCCAGGGGGCGCAGTCTACGAGCAGTACTTC
>.|TRBV5-8|TRBJ1-5|15|TRBD1
CASSLGTGKSQPQHF
TGTGCCAGCAGCTTGGGGACAGGGAAGAGCCAGCCCCAGCATTTT
>few|TRBV10-3|TRBJ1-2|17|.
CAISESTLKGANYGYTF
TGTGCCATCAGTGAGTCAACACTTAAGGGGGCTAACTATGGCTACACCTTC
>.|TRBV5-1|TRBJ2-7|16|.
CASSLGGQGPTGEQYF
TGCGCCAGCAGCCTCGGCGGGCAGGGACCTACAGGTGAGCAGTACTTC
>.|TRBV6-1|TRBJ1-5|16|.
CASSEEWAFSNQPQHF
TGTGCCAGCAGTGAAGAATGGGCCTTTAGCAATCAGCCCCAGCATTTT
>.|TRBV4-2|TRBJ1-3|15|TRBD1
CASSHDRDAGNTIYF
TGTGCCAGCAGCCACGACAGGGACGCCGGAAACACCATATATTTT
>.|TRBV21-1|TRBJ2-1|14|.
CASSNEDRPPEQFF
TGTGCCAGCAGCAATGAGGACAGGCCCCCCGAGCAGTTCTTC
>.|TRBV27|TRBJ2-5|15|.
CASSSLNRGGETQYF
TGTGCCAGCAGTTCCCTTAACAGGGGAGGGGAGACCCAGTACTTC
>.|TRBV7-9|TRBJ2-6|14|.
CASSFPPGANVLTF
TGTGCCAGCAGCTTCCCCCCTGGGGCCAACGTCCTGACTTTC
>.|TRBV5-1|TRBJ1-4|15|TRBD1
CASSLGQGVGEKLFF
TGCGCCAGCAGCTTGGGACAGGGAGTTGGTGAAAAACTGTTTTTT
>.|TRBV5-8|TRBJ1-5|15|TRBD1
CASSTRTGSNQPQHF
TGTGCCAGCAGCACTCGGACAGGGAGCAATCAGCCCCAGCATTTT
>.|TRBV28|TRBJ2-7|15|TRBD1
CASSLYRGQTYEQYF
TGTGCCAGCAGTTTATACAGGGGGCAAACCTACGAGCAGTACTTC
>few|TRBV10-1|TRBJ2-5|14|.
CASSESTAQETQYF
TGCGCCAGCAGTGAGTCGACGGCCCAAGAGACCCAGTACTTC
>.|TRBV27|TRBJ1-5|16|.
CASSMPDGNSNQPQHF
TGTGCCAGCAGTATGCCGGACGGTAATAGCAATCAGCCCCAGCATTTT
>few|TRBV7-2|TRBJ1-1|14|.
CASTASRKNTEAFF
TGTGCCAGCACCGCTTCGAGGAAGAACACTGAAGCTTTCTTT
>.|TRBV15|TRBJ2-1|16|.
CATSRDWVAGHNEQFF
TGTGCCACCAGCAGAGATTGGGTGGCGGGGCACAATGAGCAGTTCTTC
>few|TRBV19|TRBJ2-7|14|TRBD1
CATQKGQGADEQYF
TGTGCCACCCAAAAGGGACAGGGGGCCGACGAGCAGTACTTC